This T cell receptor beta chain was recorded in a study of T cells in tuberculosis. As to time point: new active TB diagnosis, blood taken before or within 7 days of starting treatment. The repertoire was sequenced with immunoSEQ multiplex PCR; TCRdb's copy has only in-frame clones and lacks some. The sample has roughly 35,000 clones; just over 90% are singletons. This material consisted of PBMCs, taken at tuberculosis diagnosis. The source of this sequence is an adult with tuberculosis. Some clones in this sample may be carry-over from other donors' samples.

CDR3 protein: CSVLLASAEQYF. CDR3 sequence (DNA): TGCAGCGTTCTCCTGGCTAGCGCGGAGCAGTACTTC. The chain joins TRBV29-1 to TRBJ2-7; weak D call: TRBD2 (6 bases). Germline V gives CDR1 SQVTM, CDR2 ANQGSEA. The ends were cut back, 5 bases at V and 7 bases at J, with 15 bases in the middle. This CDR3 is built from 12 residues.